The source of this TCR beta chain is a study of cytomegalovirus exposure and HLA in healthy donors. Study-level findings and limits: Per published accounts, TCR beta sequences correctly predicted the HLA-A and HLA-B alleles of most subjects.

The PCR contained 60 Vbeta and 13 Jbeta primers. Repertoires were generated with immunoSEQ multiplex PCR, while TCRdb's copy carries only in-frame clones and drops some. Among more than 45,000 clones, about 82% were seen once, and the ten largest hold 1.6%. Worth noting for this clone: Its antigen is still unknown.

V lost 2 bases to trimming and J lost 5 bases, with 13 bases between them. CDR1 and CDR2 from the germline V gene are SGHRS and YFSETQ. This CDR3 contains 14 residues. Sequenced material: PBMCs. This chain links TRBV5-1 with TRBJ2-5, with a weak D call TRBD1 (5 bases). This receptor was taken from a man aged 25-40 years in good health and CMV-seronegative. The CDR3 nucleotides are TGCGCCAGCAGCTTCTGGCAGGGCCAGGAGACCCAGTACTTC. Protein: CASSFWQGQETQYF.